The 12 T cell receptor beta chains below all came from one sample that was sequenced in a study of T cell repertoires in cytomegalovirus infection (dated by TCRdb to between 2018 and 2021). The listed sequencing device is Illumina HiSeq 1500. The public sequencing data were trimmed at Q25 with fastp and processed into clonotypes with MiXCR by TCRdb, which kept only in-frame beta chains. Here each entry gathers all rows of one CDR3 protein and keeps the most common genes and DNA. The sample records some 200,000 distinct CDR3 sequences, about a tenth of which are singletons. The top ten constitute about 4.6% of the sample. The sample taken for sequencing was PBMCs. These receptor sequences come from a human donor in good health (CMV status not recorded). Some clones in this sample may be carry-over from other donors' samples.

The sample holds a few counts of this clonotype. The rearrangement uses TRBV28 and TRBJ1-1; D may be TRBD1 (6 bases). Germline CDR1 reads MDHEN; CDR2 reads SYDVKM. The V end was cut by 7 bases, the J end by 7 bases, with 16 bases between. CDR3 length equals 13 residues. The CDR3: CASTPTGRDEAFF. DNA of the CDR3: TGTGCCAGCACCCCCACAGGGCGCGATGAAGCTTTCTTT.

This clonotype showed up just a few times. This rearrangement joins TRBV11-2 to TRBJ2-4; 9 bases match TRBD1. The CDR3 has 15 residues. Unmatched junction bases numbered 7, after V lost 4 bases and J lost 6 bases. Germline V lookup: CDR1 SGHAT, CDR2 FQNNGV. The CDR3 coding sequence is TGTGCCAGCAGCTCCTCGGGGACAGGGATAAACATTCAGTACTTC. It specifies CASSSSGTGINIQYF. Looking up the rest from reference TRBV11-2 and TRBJ2-4 gives the full variable domain: EAGVAQSPRYKIIEKRQSVAFWCNPISGHATLYWYQQILGQGPKLLIQFQNNGVVDDSQLPKDRFSAERLKGVDSTLKIQPAKLEDSAVYLCASSSSGTGINIQYFGAGTRLSVL.

This clonotype was detected many times. V usage is TRBV12-3 or TRBV12-4 and J usage is TRBJ1-5; weak D call: TRBD1 (6 bases). The germline V and J ends were trimmed by 6 bases and 6 bases, with 15 bases remaining between them. The CDR3 consists of 14 residues. The CDR3 loop reads CASSLGQFGQPQHF. CDR3 in DNA: TGTGCCAGCAGCCTTGGACAGTTCGGTCAGCCCCAGCATTTT.

The rearrangement joins TRBV20-1 to TRBJ2-1, with TRBD2 matching over 7 bases. Unmatched junction bases numbered 6, after V lost 3 bases and J lost 1 base. CDR1 and CDR2 (germline): DFQATT, SNEGSKA (reference sequence). There are 15 residues in the CDR3. The CDR3 DNA is TGCAGTGCTAGTGGAACGGGGGGTTCCTACAATGAGCAGTTCTTC. Translation: CSASGTGGSYNEQFF.

The genes are TRBV5-3 and TRBJ1-6; TRBD1 might be the D (5 bases). TRBV5-3 is classed as an ORF, of uncertain function. There are 14 residues in the CDR3. V shed 8 bases and J shed 7 bases, with 16 bases lying between them. CDR3 sequence: CASSRRDRNSPLHF. DNA of the CDR3: TGTGCCAGCAGCCGTAGGGACCGGAATTCACCCCTCCACTTT.

This clonotype was detected a few times. The chain has TRBV27 and TRBJ2-7, with a tentative D call TRBD1 (5 bases). V was trimmed by 6 bases and J by 1 base, leaving 16 bases between them. Germline CDR1 MNHEY, CDR2 SMNVEV (reference sequence). The CDR3 loop spans 15 amino acids. Written as DNA, the CDR3 is TGTGCCAGCAGGCGACAGACGGTTTTTTCCTACGAGCAGTACTTC. Translating gives CASRRQTVFSYEQYF.

This clonotype was detected ten times or more. This rearrangement joins TRBV7-2 to TRBJ2-1; 10 nucleotides agree with TRBD2. The CDR3 has 16 amino acids. The trim removed 5 bases at V and 4 bases at J, leaving 8 bases unmatched. Looked up from germline, CDR1 is SGHTA and CDR2 is FQGNSA. The CDR3: CASSGSSGRFYNEQFF. CDR3 sequence (DNA): TGTGCCAGCAGCGGAAGTAGCGGGAGGTTTTACAATGAGCAGTTCTTC. Full variable domain (outside the CDR3, taken from reference TRBV7-2 and TRBJ2-1): GAGVSQSPSNKVTEKGKDVELRCDPISGHTALYWYRQSLGQGLEFLIYFQGNSAPDKSGLPSDRFSAERTGGSVSTLTIQRTQQEDSAVYLCASSGSSGRFYNEQFFGPGTRLTVL.

There are a few counts of this clonotype. The chain joins TRBV28 to TRBJ2-7; 13 bases align to TRBD2. The germline V gene encodes CDR1 MDHEN and CDR2 SYDVKM. The CDR3 has 14 amino acids. Trimming at V came to 6 bases and at J to 5 bases, leaving 4 bases not matched to a gene. The CDR3 region is CASRGLAGRNEQYF. The DNA of the CDR3 is TGTGCCAGCAGGGGACTAGCGGGGAGAAACGAGCAGTACTTC.

At least ten counts were recorded for this clonotype. V gene TRBV7-3 combines with J gene TRBJ2-1; 10 nucleotides line up with TRBD2. The CDR3 sequence is 15 residues long. Germline loops: CDR1 SGHTA, CDR2 FQGTGA. Unmatched junction bases numbered 2, after V lost 4 bases and J lost 2 bases. The CDR3 loop reads CASSSSGGTYNEQFF. CDR3 DNA sequence: TGTGCCAGCAGCTCTAGCGGGGGTACCTACAATGAGCAGTTCTTC.

This chain uses TRBV5-5 with TRBJ2-5; no firm D call. The V gene's germline CDR1 is SGHKS and CDR2 YYEKEE (reference sequence). This CDR3 has 14 residues. Trimming removed 4 bases from V and 2 bases from J, with 12 bases in between. The CDR3 spells CASSHLRQQETQYF. The CDR3 coding sequence is TGTGCCAGCAGCCACCTAAGGCAGCAAGAGACCCAGTACTTC.

The table lists this clonotype with many counts. This chain links TRBV5-4 with TRBJ1-1; no definite D call. Per germline, CDR1 SGHNT and CDR2 YYREEE (reference sequence). The CDR3 has 15 amino acids. Trimming stripped 0 bases from V and 4 bases from J, with 13 bases between. The CDR3 here is CASSLVPSRSTEAFF. CDR3 nucleotide sequence: TGTGCCAGCAGCTTGGTACCTTCGCGGAGCACTGAAGCTTTCTTT.

This clonotype was seen many times. The chain employs TRBV7-8 and TRBJ1-1, with D possibly matching TRBD1 (6 bases). V gave up 0 bases and J gave up 5 bases, with 16 bases separating them. The germline V gene has CDR1 SGHVS and CDR2 FQNEAQ. This CDR3 region has 16 residues. The CDR3 loop is CASSLAYVVDRTEAFF. CDR3 nucleotide sequence: TGTGCCAGCAGCTTAGCCTATGTGGTCGACAGGACTGAAGCTTTCTTT.